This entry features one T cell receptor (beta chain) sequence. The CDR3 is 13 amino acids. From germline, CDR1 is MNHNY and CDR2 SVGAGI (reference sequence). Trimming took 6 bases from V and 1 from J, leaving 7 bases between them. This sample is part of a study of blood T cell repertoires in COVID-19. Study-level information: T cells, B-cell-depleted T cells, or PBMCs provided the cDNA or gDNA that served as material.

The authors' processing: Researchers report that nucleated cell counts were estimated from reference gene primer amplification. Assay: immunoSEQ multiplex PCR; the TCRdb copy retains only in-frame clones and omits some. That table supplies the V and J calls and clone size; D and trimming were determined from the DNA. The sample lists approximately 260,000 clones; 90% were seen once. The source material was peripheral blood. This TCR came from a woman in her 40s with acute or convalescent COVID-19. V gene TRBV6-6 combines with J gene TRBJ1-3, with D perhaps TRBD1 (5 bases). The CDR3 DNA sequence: TGTGCCAGCAGATCAGGGTCTGGAAACACCATATATTTT. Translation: CASRSGSGNTIYF.